The 10 T cell receptor beta chains listed next were all sequenced from one sample in a study of blood T cell repertoires in COVID-19 (dated by TCRdb to the early 2020s). Receptor amplification or capture employed the immunoSEQ multiplex PCR assay. TCRdb took this table from immuneACCESS and kept in-frame rearrangements with V and J called. Such tables lack part of the clones; where checked against another copy, unresolved V genes explain under half of the gap, and the rest is unexplained. Recorded for this sample are about 200,000 clones; about 88% of them occurred a single time. In total, the top ten clones hold 4.5% to 5.5% of the sample. The sequencing sample was made of PBMCs or T cells enriched from blood (not recorded which). All receptors derive from a woman under 40 who had been exposed to COVID-19.

The chain links TRBV10-3 to TRBJ1-5; TRBD1 matches 7 bases. CDR1 and CDR2 from the germline V gene are ENHRY and SYGVKD. The CDR3 runs 14 residues. Trimming removed 4 bases from V and 2 bases from J; junction bases left unmatched: 2. The CDR3 nucleotides read TGTGCCATCAGTGCCGACAGGGGCAATCAGCCCCAGCATTTT. It translates to CAISADRGNQPQHF.

This clone was seen once. The rearrangement joins TRBV2 to TRBJ1-2; D ambiguous. There are 16 residues in the CDR3. Between the trimmed V and J ends, which lost 6 bases and 0 bases, there was a span of 17 bases. Per the germline V gene, CDR1 is SNHLY and CDR2 is FYNNEI. The CDR3 DNA follows: TGTGCCAGCAGACTATCGAACGTTAATACTAACTATGGCTACACCTTC. Its protein is CASRLSNVNTNYGYTF.

CDR3 loop: CASSSGQGGNQPQHF. The CDR3 DNA sequence: TGTGCCAGCAGTTCAGGACAGGGTGGAAATCAGCCCCAGCATTTT. The gene calls are TRBV27 and TRBJ1-5; 8 positions match TRBD1. This CDR3 is 15 amino acids long. The germline V gene has CDR1 MNHEY and CDR2 SMNVEV (reference sequence). Losses at the gene ends were 4 bases for V and 4 bases for J; bases not matched to a gene: 6.

This clone was seen only once. The CDR3 DNA sequence: TGTGCCTGGAGACCCAGGGGGCGTAGTGAAAAACTGTTTTTT. Translation: CAWRPRGRSEKLFF. The chain has TRBV30 and TRBJ1-4; TRBD1 matches at 8 bases. Per the germline V gene, CDR1 is GTSNPN and CDR2 is SVGIG (reference sequence). V was clipped by 3 bases and J by 7 bases; unmatched bases: 7. The CDR3 totals 14 residues.

The rearrangement joins TRBV9 to TRBJ1-3; weak D call: TRBD1 (6 bases). Germline V gene sequence: CDR1 SGDLS, CDR2 YYNGEE. V was pared by 0 bases and J by 7 bases, with 11 bases between. The CDR3 runs 14 residues. CDR3 sequence: CASSVEPGVNTIYF. For the CDR3, the DNA is TGTGCCAGCAGCGTAGAGCCAGGGGTCAACACCATATATTTT.

The V and J genes are TRBV29-1 and TRBJ1-1, with TRBD1 matching 8 bases. With V trimmed by 6 bases and J by 0 bases, 9 bases remained unmatched. Germline V gene lookup returns CDR1 SQVTM and CDR2 ANQGSEA. The CDR3 length is 15 residues. CDR3 residues: CSVTGTGGMNTEAFF. CDR3 coding DNA: TGCAGCGTGACCGGGACAGGTGGCATGAACACTGAAGCTTTCTTT.

Only one count was recorded for this clone. This rearrangement joins TRBV6-1 to TRBJ2-1; 9 positions match TRBD1. With V trimmed by 2 bases and J by 9 bases, 5 bases remained unmatched. The germline gives CDR1 MNHNS, CDR2 SASEGT. The CDR3 is 14 amino acids. The CDR3 protein is CASSEPWDRAEQFF. CDR3 DNA: TGTGCCAGCAGTGAACCCTGGGACAGGGCTGAGCAGTTCTTC.

This rearrangement joins TRBV10-3 to TRBJ2-2; D may be TRBD1 (5 bases). Germline CDR1 is ENHRY and CDR2 is SYGVKD. The germline V and J ends were trimmed by 8 bases and 1 base, with 5 bases remaining between them. The CDR3 spans 12 residues. This chain's CDR3 is CAIQGNTGELFF. The CDR3 coding sequence is TGTGCCATCCAGGGGAACACCGGGGAGCTGTTTTTT.

This rearrangement joins TRBV5-1 to TRBJ1-6, with 12 positions matching TRBD1. CDR3 length: 17 residues. Germline V gene data show CDR1 as SGHRS and CDR2 as YFSETQ. Trimming removed 5 bases from V and 7 bases from J; junction bases left unmatched: 10. CDR3 protein: CASRPGTGGKTNSPLHF. The CDR3 nucleotides read TGCGCCAGCAGACCCGGGACAGGGGGCAAAACCAATTCACCCCTCCACTTT.

The gene calls are TRBV5-1 and TRBJ2-3; a possible D gene is TRBD2 (5 bases). Trimming shortened V by 4 bases and J by 2 bases, and 11 bases separated the two germline ends. Germline assignment: CDR1 SGHRS and CDR2 YFSETQ. CDR3 length equals 14 residues. CDR3 amino acids: CASSTGLDTDTQYF. In DNA, the CDR3 is TGCGCCAGCAGCACCGGACTCGACACAGATACGCAGTATTTT.